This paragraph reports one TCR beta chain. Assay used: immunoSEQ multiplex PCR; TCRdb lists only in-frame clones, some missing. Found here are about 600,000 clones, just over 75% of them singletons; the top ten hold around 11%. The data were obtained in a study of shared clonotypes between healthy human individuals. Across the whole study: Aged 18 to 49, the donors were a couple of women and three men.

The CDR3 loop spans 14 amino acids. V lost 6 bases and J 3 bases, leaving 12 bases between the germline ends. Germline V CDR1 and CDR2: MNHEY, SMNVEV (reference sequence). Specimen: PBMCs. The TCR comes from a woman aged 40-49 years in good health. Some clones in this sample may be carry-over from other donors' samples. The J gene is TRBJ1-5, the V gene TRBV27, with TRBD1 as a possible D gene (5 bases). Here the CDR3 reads CASSTDRDNQPQHF. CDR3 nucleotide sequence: TGTGCCAGCAGCACTGACAGAGACAATCAGCCCCAGCATTTT.